This T cell receptor beta chain emerged from a study of CD8+ T cells in alopecia areata. The overall study: Severity among treated patients was scored by the percentage of scalp area affected. Study observations and caveats: Many expanded lesional clones stayed in scalp and blood while on tofacitinib. Lesional scalp exceeded normal scalp in clonality, especially in alopecia totalis/universalis.

Specified treatment: oral pan-JAK inhibitor, 5-10 mg twice daily. Sorting from PBMCs produced CD4+ and CD8+ T cells. Germline V CDR1 and CDR2: MGHRA, YSYEKL. This CDR3 has 13 residues. The V and J ends lost 3 bases and 6 bases, in that order; junction bases with no gene match: 2. The sample holds one count of this clone. Its antigen is not identified. Sequencing templates came from extracted RNA that was reverse transcribed into cDNA. Here immunoSEQ multiplex PCR was the method, and the copy in TCRdb shows in-frame clones only, minus some. The sample holds about 180,000 clones, roughly 58% seen once. This sequence joins TRBV4-1 and TRBJ1-5; TRBD1 agrees at 7 bases. The clonotype originates from a human donor with alopecia areata. The starting material was CD4+ T cells sorted from blood, obtained between weeks 55 and 65, from a patient treated with tofacitinib. The CDR3 coding sequence is TGCGCCAGCAGCCAGACAGGGAGTCAGCCCCAGCATTTT. Translating it yields CASSQTGSQPQHF.